The 9 T cell receptor beta chains below all came from one sample that was sequenced in a study of PD-L1 blockade in urothelial cancer. The assay was immunoSEQ multiplex PCR, and TCRdb's table has in-frame clones only and misses some. The sample lists some 52,000 clones, around three quarters seen once, with 3.5% to 4.5% in the top ten. This sample comprised PBMCs, obtained around atezolizumab (anti-PD-L1) treatment. The receptors originated from a man in his 70s with urothelial cancer.

Only a few counts were recorded for this clone. The chain links TRBV6-5 to TRBJ1-2; D ambiguous. Trimming left V 7 bases short and J 2 bases short, with 17 bases between. Germline CDR1 MNHEY, CDR2 SVGAGI. This CDR3 comprises 15 residues. The CDR3 DNA reads as TGTGCCAGCACCTCCCCGAGAGACACAAACTATGGCTACACCTTC. Its protein product is CASTSPRDTNYGYTF.

This chain links TRBV4-3 with TRBJ1-4; D is unclear. The germline gives CDR1 LGHNA, CDR2 YSLEER. The CDR3 runs 18 residues. V was trimmed by 0 bases and J by 4 bases, leaving 18 bases between them. For the CDR3, the DNA is TGCGCCAGCAGCCAAGAGTATTCTTATCGTAGTTTTAATGAAAAACTGTTTTTT. Residues: CASSQEYSYRSFNEKLFF.

This chain's CDR3 is CASSFGRYEQYF. The CDR3 DNA reads TGTGCCAGCAGCTTCGGCAGGTACGAGCAGTACTTC. V is TRBV7-2 and J is TRBJ2-7; D remains ambiguous. Germline V gene sequence: CDR1 SGHTA, CDR2 FQGNSA. The V end lost 3 bases, the J end lost 4 bases, and 7 bases lay between the germline ends. The CDR3 contains 12 residues.

The rearrangement links TRBV5-6 to TRBJ2-3; possibly TRBD2 for D (5 bases). The CDR3 consists of 14 residues. The germline V and J ends were trimmed by 3 bases and 0 bases, with 8 bases remaining between them. The germline V gene encodes CDR1 SGHDT and CDR2 YYEEEE. The CDR3 here is CASSSGLSTDTQYF. DNA for the CDR3: TGTGCCAGCAGCTCTGGACTTAGCACAGATACGCAGTATTTT.

The rearrangement links TRBV6-6 to TRBJ2-3, with 8 positions matching TRBD2. Trimming took 6 bases from V and 4 from J; bases not matched to a gene: 9. CDR1 and CDR2 (germline): MNHNY, SVGAGI (reference sequence). This CDR3 has 15 amino acids. In DNA form, the CDR3 reads TGTGCCAGCAGCAACGGGGGGGCAGATGCAGATACGCAGTATTTT. Protein sequence: CASSNGGADADTQYF.

The V and J genes are TRBV11-2 and TRBJ2-7; D possibly corresponds to TRBD1 (6 bases). The germline V gene has CDR1 SGHAT and CDR2 FQNNGV. Between the trimmed V and J ends, which lost 4 bases and 9 bases, there was a span of 22 bases. CDR3 length: 15 amino acids. This CDR3 is CASSSRDMTKGGQYF. The DNA for the CDR3 is TGTGCCAGCAGCTCCAGGGACATGACTAAAGGAGGGCAGTACTTC.

This sequence joins TRBV29-1 and TRBJ2-2, with 9 bases matching TRBD1. This CDR3 is 15 amino acids long. Trimming at V came to 7 bases and at J to 3 bases, leaving 9 bases not matched to a gene. Germline assignment: CDR1 SQVTM and CDR2 ANQGSEA. CDR3 region: CSAKQGAGDTGELFF. The CDR3 DNA reads TGCAGCGCGAAACAGGGGGCGGGGGACACCGGGGAGCTGTTTTTT.

CDR3 amino acids: CASSLYNGDWYF. In DNA form, the CDR3 reads TGTGCCAGCAGCTTATATAATGGGGACTGGTACTTC. The V and J genes are TRBV7-8 and TRBJ2-5; tentative D call: TRBD2 (6 bases). With 2 bases removed from V and 13 bases from J, the gap between germline ends came to 14 bases. Germline lookup yields CDR1 SGHVS and CDR2 FQNEAQ. The CDR3 has 12 amino acids.

This clone came up once. The chain recombines TRBV7-2 with TRBJ2-5; D might be TRBD2 (6 bases). The CDR3 consists of 14 residues. CDR1 SGHTA and CDR2 FQGNSA come from the germline V gene. Trimming left V 5 bases short and J 4 bases short, with 14 bases between. CDR3 residues: CASSTPRRGETQYF. The CDR3 bases are TGTGCCAGCAGCACCCCCCGGCGGGGAGAGACCCAGTACTTC.